These T cell receptor beta chains were read from a single sample in a study of blood T cell repertoires in COVID-19. This table comes from immunoSEQ multiplex PCR, and its TCRdb copy is limited to in-frame clones, with some not included. Of roughly 300,000 clones in the sample, 85% to 90% were seen once. The sequenced sample consisted of PBMCs or T cells enriched from blood (not recorded which). These receptors were obtained from a man aged 25-45 years who had recovered from COVID-19. Each CDR3 is given with its conserved first and last residue. A D gene is named only where the DNA matches it firmly. Some rows have no size entry. The others give once, few or many, or a class for an expanded clone.

d_call: TRBD1; v_call: TRBV5-8; cdr3_length: 14; clone_size: -; j_call: TRBJ1-2; cdr3_aa: CASSLVRGLYGYTF; cdr3_nt: TGTGCCAGCAGCTTGGTTAGGGGGCTCTATGGCTACACCTTC
d_call: -; v_call: TRBV6-1; cdr3_length: 16; clone_size: -; j_call: TRBJ2-7; cdr3_aa: CASSEDGGRGDLSQYF; cdr3_nt: TGTGCCAGCAGTGAAGATGGGGGCAGGGGGGATCTTTCGCAGTACTTC
d_call: -; v_call: TRBV5-1; cdr3_length: 17; clone_size: -; j_call: TRBJ2-2; cdr3_aa: CASSLALSGYTTGELFF; cdr3_nt: TGCGCCAGCAGCTTGGCCCTCTCAGGGTATACGACCGGGGAGCTGTTTTTT
d_call: -; v_call: TRBV27; cdr3_length: 13; clone_size: -; j_call: TRBJ2-3; cdr3_aa: CASSFSNSDTQYF; cdr3_nt: TGTGCCAGCAGTTTTTCAAATTCCGATACGCAGTATTTT
d_call: TRBD1; v_call: TRBV18; cdr3_length: 14; clone_size: -; j_call: TRBJ2-7; cdr3_aa: CASSPGTGRYEQYF; cdr3_nt: TGTGCCAGCTCTCCCGGGACAGGGAGATACGAGCAGTACTTC
d_call: -; v_call: TRBV14; cdr3_length: 15; clone_size: once; j_call: TRBJ1-4; cdr3_aa: CASSQRTAGDEKLFF; cdr3_nt: TGTGCCAGCAGCCAAAGGACGGCAGGGGATGAAAAACTGTTTTTT
d_call: TRBD2; v_call: TRBV19; cdr3_length: 16; clone_size: -; j_call: TRBJ2-7; cdr3_aa: CASSSGTSGPTYEQYF; cdr3_nt: TGTGCCAGTAGTAGTGGGACTAGCGGACCAACCTACGAGCAGTACTTC
d_call: -; v_call: TRBV20-1; cdr3_length: 11; clone_size: -; j_call: TRBJ1-3; cdr3_aa: CSARAGNTIYF; cdr3_nt: TGCAGTGCTAGGGCCGGAAACACCATATATTTT
d_call: TRBD1; v_call: TRBV4-1; cdr3_length: 15; clone_size: few; j_call: TRBJ1-6; cdr3_aa: CASSGTGGNNSPLHF; cdr3_nt: TGCGCCAGCAGCGGAACAGGGGGCAATAATTCACCCCTCCACTTT
d_call: -; v_call: TRBV12-2; cdr3_length: 16; clone_size: -; j_call: TRBJ1-2; cdr3_aa: CASRLCGAGGYYGYTF; cdr3_nt: TGTGCAAGTCGCTTGTGTGGCGCAGGGGGCTACTATGGCTACACCTTC
d_call: TRBD1; v_call: TRBV2; cdr3_length: 14; clone_size: -; j_call: TRBJ1-5; cdr3_aa: CASSFSAGGRPQHF; cdr3_nt: TGTGCCAGCAGTTTCTCGGCAGGGGGTCGGCCCCAGCATTTT
d_call: -; v_call: TRBV7-2; cdr3_length: 14; clone_size: -; j_call: TRBJ2-1; cdr3_aa: CASSLGGVYNEQFF; cdr3_nt: TGTGCCAGCAGCTTAGGGGGCGTCTACAATGAGCAGTTCTTC
d_call: -; v_call: TRBV11-2; cdr3_length: 14; clone_size: many; j_call: TRBJ1-6; cdr3_aa: CASSFGGGYSPLHF; cdr3_nt: TGTGCCAGCAGCTTCGGGGGGGGATATTCACCCCTCCACTTT
d_call: TRBD1; v_call: TRBV6-5; cdr3_length: 16; clone_size: -; j_call: TRBJ1-4; cdr3_aa: CASSYDRGATNEKLFF; cdr3_nt: TGTGCCAGCAGTTACGACAGGGGTGCAACTAATGAAAAACTGTTTTTT
d_call: TRBD1; v_call: TRBV28; cdr3_length: 15; clone_size: -; j_call: TRBJ2-4; cdr3_aa: CASSFRTGSQNIQYF; cdr3_nt: TGTGCCAGCAGTTTCAGGACAGGGTCCCAAAACATTCAGTACTTC
d_call: -; v_call: TRBV11-3; cdr3_length: 14; clone_size: once; j_call: TRBJ1-6; cdr3_aa: CASSPGPPVSPLHF; cdr3_nt: TGTGCCAGCAGCCCAGGGCCACCGGTCTCACCCCTCCACTTT
d_call: -; v_call: TRBV15; cdr3_length: 13; clone_size: -; j_call: TRBJ2-2; cdr3_aa: CATNQGYTGELFF; cdr3_nt: TGTGCCACCAACCAGGGCTACACCGGGGAGCTGTTTTTT
d_call: TRBD2; v_call: TRBV24-1; cdr3_length: 11; clone_size: -; j_call: TRBJ2-1; cdr3_aa: CASSGGYEQFF; cdr3_nt: TGTGCCAGCTCGGGGGGGTATGAGCAGTTCTTC
d_call: -; v_call: TRBV28; cdr3_length: 15; clone_size: -; j_call: TRBJ1-6; cdr3_aa: CASSRGGLYNSPLHF; cdr3_nt: TGTGCCAGCAGTCGGGGGGGGTTGTATAATTCACCCCTCCACTTT
d_call: TRBD1; v_call: TRBV5-1; cdr3_length: 18; clone_size: -; j_call: TRBJ1-6; cdr3_aa: CASSPGDRELNYNSPLHF; cdr3_nt: TGCGCCAGCAGCCCCGGGGACAGGGAGCTTAACTATAATTCACCCCTCCACTTT
d_call: -; v_call: TRBV29-1; cdr3_length: 13; clone_size: -; j_call: TRBJ2-7; cdr3_aa: CSVDGLFSGEQYF; cdr3_nt: TGCAGCGTTGACGGACTTTTTTCGGGGGAGCAGTACTTC
d_call: TRBD1; v_call: TRBV5-4; cdr3_length: 16; clone_size: -; j_call: TRBJ1-1; cdr3_aa: CASSGVGGSDRVEAFF; cdr3_nt: TGTGCCAGCAGCGGGGTCGGTGGGTCGGACAGGGTCGAAGCTTTCTTT
d_call: TRBD2; v_call: TRBV11-2; cdr3_length: 15; clone_size: -; j_call: TRBJ2-1; cdr3_aa: CASSLGRGGGAKQFF; cdr3_nt: TGTGCCAGCAGCTTAGGGCGCGGCGGGGGGGCCAAGCAGTTCTTC
d_call: TRBD1; v_call: TRBV27; cdr3_length: 16; clone_size: once; j_call: TRBJ2-1; cdr3_aa: CASSPDRDVTYNEQFF; cdr3_nt: TGTGCCAGCAGTCCTGACAGGGACGTAACCTACAATGAGCAGTTCTTC